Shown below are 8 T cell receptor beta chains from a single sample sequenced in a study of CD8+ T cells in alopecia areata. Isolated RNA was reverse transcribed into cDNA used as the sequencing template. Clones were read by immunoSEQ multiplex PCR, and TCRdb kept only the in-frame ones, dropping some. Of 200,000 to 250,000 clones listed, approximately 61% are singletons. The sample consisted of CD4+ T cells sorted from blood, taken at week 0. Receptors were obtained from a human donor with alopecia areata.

CDR3 sequence reads: CASSSTGISEGYTF. The DNA of the CDR3 is TGTGCCAGCAGTTCCACCGGGATTTCGGAGGGCTACACCTTC. This chain uses TRBV6-5 with TRBJ1-2; unclear D gene. The germline V gene encodes CDR1 MNHEY and CDR2 SVGAGI. The CDR3 extends over 14 amino acids. Trimming removed 4 bases from V and 8 bases from J, with 17 bases in between.

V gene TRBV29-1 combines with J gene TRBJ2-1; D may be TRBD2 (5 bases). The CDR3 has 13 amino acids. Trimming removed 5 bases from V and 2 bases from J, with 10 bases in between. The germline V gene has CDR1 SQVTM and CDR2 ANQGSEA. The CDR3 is CSVFGNTYNEQFF. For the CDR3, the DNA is TGCAGCGTTTTCGGGAATACCTACAATGAGCAGTTCTTC.

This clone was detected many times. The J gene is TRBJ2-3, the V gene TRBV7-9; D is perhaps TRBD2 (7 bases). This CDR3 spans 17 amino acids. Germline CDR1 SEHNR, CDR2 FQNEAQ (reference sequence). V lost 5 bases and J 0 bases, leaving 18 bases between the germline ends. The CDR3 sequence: CASSPAGAGHSTDTQYF. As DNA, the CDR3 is TGTGCCAGCAGCCCGGCGGGAGCGGGACATAGCACAGATACGCAGTATTTT.

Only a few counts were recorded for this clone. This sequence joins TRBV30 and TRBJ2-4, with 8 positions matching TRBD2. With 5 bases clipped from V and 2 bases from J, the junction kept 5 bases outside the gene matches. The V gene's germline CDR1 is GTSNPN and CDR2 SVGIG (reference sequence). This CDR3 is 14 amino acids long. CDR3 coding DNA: TGTGCCTGGCGGAGCGGGAGAACCAAAAACATTCAGTACTTC. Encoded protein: CAWRSGRTKNIQYF.

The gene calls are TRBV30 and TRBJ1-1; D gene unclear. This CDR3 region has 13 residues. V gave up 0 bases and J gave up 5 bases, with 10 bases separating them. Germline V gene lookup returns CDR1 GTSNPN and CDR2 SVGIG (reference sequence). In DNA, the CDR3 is TGTGCCTGGAGTGTACGGCCAGCTACTGAAGCTTTCTTT. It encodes CAWSVRPATEAFF.

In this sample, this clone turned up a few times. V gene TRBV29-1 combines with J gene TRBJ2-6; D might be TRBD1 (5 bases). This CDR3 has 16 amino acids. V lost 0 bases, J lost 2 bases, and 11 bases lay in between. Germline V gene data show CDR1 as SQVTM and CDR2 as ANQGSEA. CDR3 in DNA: TGCAGCGTTGAAGACAGGGTATCAGCTGGGGCCAACGTCCTGACTTTC. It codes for CSVEDRVSAGANVLTF. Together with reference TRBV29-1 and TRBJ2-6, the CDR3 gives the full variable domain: SAVISQKPSRDICQRGTSLTIQCQVDSQVTMMFWYRQQPGQSLTLIATANQGSEATYESGFVIDKFPISRPNLTFSTLTVSNMSPEDSSIYLCSVEDRVSAGANVLTFGAGSRLTVL.

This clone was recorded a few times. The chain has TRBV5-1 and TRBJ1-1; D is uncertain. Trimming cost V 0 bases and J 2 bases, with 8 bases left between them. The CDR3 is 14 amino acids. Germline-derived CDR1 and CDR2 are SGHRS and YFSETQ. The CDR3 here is CASSLVGLNTEAFF. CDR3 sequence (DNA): TGCGCCAGCAGCTTGGTTGGCCTTAACACTGAAGCTTTCTTT. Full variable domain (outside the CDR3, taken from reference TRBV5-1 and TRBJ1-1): KAGVTQTPRYLIKTRGQQVTLSCSPISGHRSVSWYQQTPGQGLQFLFEYFSETQRNKGNFPGRFSGRQFSNSRSEMNVSTLELGDSALYLCASSLVGLNTEAFFGQGTRLTVV.

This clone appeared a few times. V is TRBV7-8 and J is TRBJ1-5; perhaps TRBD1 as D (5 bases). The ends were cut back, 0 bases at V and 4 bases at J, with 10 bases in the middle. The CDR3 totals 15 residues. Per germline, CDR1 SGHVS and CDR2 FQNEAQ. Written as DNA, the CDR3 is TGTGCCAGCAGCTTAGCGGCAGGGTGGAATCAGCCCCAGCATTTT. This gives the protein CASSLAAGWNQPQHF.